Each of the 28 T cell receptor beta chains below was sequenced from the same sample in a study of blood T cell repertoires in COVID-19 (dated by TCRdb to 2020 to 2022). Libraries were built with the immunoSEQ multiplex PCR assay. TCRdb took this table from immuneACCESS and kept in-frame rearrangements with V and J called. Such tables lack part of the clones; where checked against another copy, unresolved V genes explain under half of the gap, and the rest is unexplained. The sample yields about 280,000 clones; around 92% were counted once. 8.5% to 14% of the sample lies in the top ten. The sequencing input was peripheral blood. The receptors shown here come from a woman aged 25-40 years with COVID-19, enrolled during active disease.

Written as DNA, the CDR3 is TGCAGCGTTGTGGCAGGGGAAAACCCAGGGGCCCAGCATTTT. Translated, it gives CSVVAGENPGAQHF. V is TRBV29-1 and J is TRBJ1-5; a possible D gene is TRBD1 (6 bases). V dropped 4 bases and J dropped 11 bases, with 21 bases sitting between them. The V gene's germline CDR1 is SQVTM and CDR2 ANQGSEA. The CDR3 runs 14 residues.

The chain combines TRBV6-5 with TRBJ1-3; TRBD1 is a possible D gene (5 bases). CDR3 length: 14 amino acids. The ends were cut back, 2 bases at V and 8 bases at J, with 13 bases in the middle. Germline V gives CDR1 MNHEY, CDR2 SVGAGI. CDR3 region: CASSYRAGRYTIYF. The CDR3, as DNA: TGTGCCAGCAGTTACCGGGCAGGGCGCTACACCATATATTTT.

J is TRBJ2-5 and V is TRBV19; 10 bases align to TRBD1. The CDR3 length is 15 residues. CDR1 is LNHDA and CDR2 is SQIVND in the germline V gene (reference sequence). Germline trimming cut 5 bases from V and 2 bases from J; bases unmatched to any gene: 5. The CDR3 is CASSETGGSQETQYF. CDR3 DNA sequence: TGTGCCAGTAGTGAGACAGGGGGCTCTCAAGAGACCCAGTACTTC.

The table lists this clone with a few counts. The rearrangement links TRBV29-1 to TRBJ1-2, with no clear D. Germline assignment: CDR1 SQVTM and CDR2 ANQGSEA. This CDR3 has 14 amino acids. V was pared by 6 bases and J by 6 bases, with 20 bases between. The CDR3 DNA reads as TGCAGCGTAAACAGACCTGGCTTAGTAAATGGCTACACCTTC. Its translation is CSVNRPGLVNGYTF.

The chain links TRBV6-5 to TRBJ2-7; 7 bases line up with TRBD1. V was pared by 0 bases and J by 6 bases, with 5 bases of the junction left unmatched. From germline, CDR1 is MNHEY and CDR2 SVGAGI. The CDR3 extends over 14 amino acids. The CDR3 reads CASSYSQTGLEQYF. The CDR3 DNA reads TGTGCCAGCAGTTACTCTCAGACAGGGCTCGAGCAGTACTTC.

V usage is TRBV19 and J usage is TRBJ2-3, with a weak D call TRBD2 (6 bases). CDR3 length equals 15 residues. CDR1 LNHDA and CDR2 SQIVND come from the germline V gene (reference sequence). V dropped 7 bases and J dropped 5 bases, with 19 bases sitting between them. This CDR3 is CASKKVWEVKDTQYF. CDR3 bases: TGTGCCAGTAAAAAGGTTTGGGAGGTAAAAGATACGCAGTATTTT.

The rearrangement joins TRBV6-4 to TRBJ1-2; 7 nucleotides agree with TRBD1. Germline lookup yields CDR1 MRHNA and CDR2 SNTAGT. CDR3 length: 13 residues. After removal of 6 bases from V and 4 bases from J, the junction contained 5 bases not matched to a gene. The CDR3 is CASRQGGGYGYTF. CDR3 bases: TGTGCCAGCAGACAAGGGGGCGGCTATGGCTACACCTTC.

The V call is TRBV3-1 (or the pseudogene TRBV3-2), the J call TRBJ2-7; no definite D call. Per germline, CDR1 LGHDT and CDR2 YNNKEL (reference sequence). This CDR3 has 12 amino acids. V was pared by 4 bases and J by 2 bases, with 6 bases between. CDR3 nucleotide sequence: TGTGCCAGCAGCCTGTCAACCTACGAGCAGTACTTC. Protein product: CASSLSTYEQYF.

This clone was seen once. The gene calls are TRBV5-1 and TRBJ2-2; a possible D gene is TRBD2 (6 bases). CDR1 is SGHRS, CDR2 YFSETQ, per germline. CDR3 length: 16 residues. Between the trimmed V and J ends, which lost 3 bases and 5 bases, there was a span of 17 bases. Written as DNA, the CDR3 is TGCGCCAGCAGCTATACGGGACTTAGAACTACCGGGGAGCTGTTTTTT. It translates to CASSYTGLRTTGELFF.

The chain recombines TRBV28 with TRBJ2-2; 10 bases fit TRBD2. Germline values: CDR1 MDHEN, CDR2 SYDVKM. This CDR3 has 19 residues. The V segment lost 7 bases and the J segment 0 bases; nucleotides outside the gene matches: 14. CDR3 sequence (DNA): TGTGCCAGCAATTGGTTCGGTAGCGGGGGGCGAGCGAACACCGGGGAGCTGTTTTTT. Its translation is CASNWFGSGGRANTGELFF.

J is TRBJ2-2 and V is TRBV2; the D gene is possibly TRBD1 (5 bases). Germline lookup yields CDR1 SNHLY and CDR2 FYNNEI. The CDR3 runs to 14 residues. Deletions cut 4 bases from V and 4 bases from J, with 10 bases between. CDR3 DNA sequence: TGTGCCAGCAGTGTCACAAGGGGCACCGGGGAGCTGTTTTTT. Residues: CASSVTRGTGELFF.

The chain has TRBV7-6 and TRBJ2-7, with 7 bases fitting TRBD1. Germline loops: CDR1 SGHVS, CDR2 FNYEAQ. There are 13 residues in the CDR3. With V trimmed by 4 bases and J by 5 bases, 5 bases remained unmatched. CDR3 in DNA: TGTGCCAGCAGCTCCCCAGGGGGTGACGAGCAGTACTTC. It translates to CASSSPGGDEQYF.

This rearrangement joins TRBV19 to TRBJ1-5; D is undetermined. This CDR3 has 12 residues. The V end was cut by 6 bases, the J end by 7 bases, with 10 bases between. Germline values: CDR1 LNHDA, CDR2 SQIVND (reference sequence). The CDR3 DNA sequence: TGTGCCAGTAGATCGGGGTACCAGCCCCAGCATTTT. Translating it yields CASRSGYQPQHF.

The chain carries TRBV27 and TRBJ1-6, with 8 bases that match TRBD1. CDR3 length: 15 amino acids. Germline V gene sequence: CDR1 MNHEY, CDR2 SMNVEV (reference sequence). The V gene end was trimmed by 8 bases and the J gene end by 8 bases; junction bases not matched to a gene: 11. The CDR3 protein is CASGYSGGGYSPLHF. The CDR3 bases are TGTGCCAGCGGATACTCAGGGGGCGGATATTCACCCCTCCACTTT.

The gene calls are TRBV11-2 and TRBJ2-7; D possibly corresponds to TRBD1 (5 bases). CDR3 size: 15 residues. Germline CDR1 SGHAT, CDR2 FQNNGV. Between the trimmed V and J ends, which lost 2 bases and 0 bases, there was a span of 11 bases. In DNA, the CDR3 is TGTGCCAGCAGCTTATATACCGACAGCTCCTACGAGCAGTACTTC. Protein product: CASSLYTDSSYEQYF. Supplemented by reference TRBV11-2 and TRBJ2-7, the full variable domain reads EAGVAQSPRYKIIEKRQSVAFWCNPISGHATLYWYQQILGQGPKLLIQFQNNGVVDDSQLPKDRFSAERLKGVDSTLKIQPAKLEDSAVYLCASSLYTDSSYEQYFGPGTRLTVT.

The DNA for the CDR3 is TGTGCCAGCAGCACCCTGGCGAATTGGGAGGACACTGAAGCTTTCTTT. Protein: CASSTLANWEDTEAFF. V and J are TRBV7-9 and TRBJ1-1, with unresolved D. In germline, CDR1 is SEHNR, CDR2 FQNEAQ (reference sequence). CDR3 length: 16 residues. The germline V and J ends were trimmed by 5 bases and 3 bases, with 19 bases remaining between them.

The chain joins TRBV7-9 to TRBJ2-1; the D gene is possibly TRBD1 (5 bases). The germline V gene has CDR1 SEHNR and CDR2 FQNEAQ (reference sequence). The CDR3 loop spans 17 amino acids. V dropped 5 bases and J dropped 2 bases, with 19 bases sitting between them. The CDR3 region has the DNA TGTGCCAGCAGCGGACATCCCGTCCGACCCACCTACAATGAGCAGTTCTTC. Residues: CASSGHPVRPTYNEQFF.

This chain uses TRBV6-2 or TRBV6-3 with TRBJ2-1, with TRBD2 matching 9 bases. Unmatched junction bases numbered 14, after V lost 5 bases and J lost 0 bases. The length of the CDR3 is 19 residues. Germline values: CDR1 MNHEY, CDR2 SVGEGT. In DNA, the CDR3 is TGTGCCAGCAGTCCCCCGCTATCCATAGCGGGGGTCTCCTACAATGAGCAGTTCTTC. This gives the protein CASSPPLSIAGVSYNEQFF.

This clone occurred once. This chain joins TRBV15 and TRBJ2-7; 7 bases line up with TRBD1. This CDR3 spans 13 amino acids. Germline CDR1 and CDR2: LNHNV and YYDKDF (reference sequence). V lost 6 bases, J lost 2 bases, and 4 bases stayed unmatched. This CDR3 is CATRQGRTYEQYF. CDR3 bases: TGTGCCACCAGACAGGGGCGAACCTACGAGCAGTACTTC.

The rearrangement joins TRBV19 to TRBJ1-4; D not resolved. Germline values: CDR1 LNHDA, CDR2 SQIVND (reference sequence). V was clipped by 3 bases and J by 8 bases, with 16 bases between them. CDR3 size: 15 residues. This CDR3 reads CASSIDTSSGEKLFF. The DNA for the CDR3 is TGTGCCAGTAGTATCGACACAAGTTCTGGGGAAAAACTGTTTTTT.

This clone occurred once. The chain links TRBV7-6 to TRBJ2-7, with D possibly matching TRBD2 (5 bases). This CDR3 comprises 15 residues. Germline V gene lookup returns CDR1 SGHVS and CDR2 FNYEAQ. With 0 bases removed from V and 2 bases from J, the gap between germline ends came to 11 bases. The CDR3 bases are TGTGCCAGCAGCTTAGCTCGCGGGCCTGCCTACGAGCAGTACTTC. Its protein product is CASSLARGPAYEQYF.

J is TRBJ2-1 and V is TRBV28; 9 positions match TRBD2. Looked up from germline, CDR1 is MDHEN and CDR2 is SYDVKM. V was clipped by 1 base and J by 8 bases; unmatched bases: 15. The CDR3 consists of 18 residues. The CDR3 loop is CASSLFPPDRGGGDEQFF. The CDR3 DNA follows: TGTGCCAGCAGTTTATTTCCTCCGGACCGGGGCGGGGGGGATGAGCAGTTCTTC.

This chain joins TRBV19 and TRBJ2-7, with D possibly matching TRBD1 (6 bases). This CDR3 is 14 amino acids long. In germline, CDR1 is LNHDA, CDR2 SQIVND (reference sequence). V lost 5 bases to trimming and J lost 2 bases, with 13 bases between them. The DNA of the CDR3 is TGTGCCAGTAGTCGGACAGAGCATACCTACGAGCAGTACTTC. It codes for CASSRTEHTYEQYF.

The chain couples TRBV5-6 to TRBJ2-7; D is perhaps TRBD1 (6 bases). The CDR3 covers 15 residues. The germline gives CDR1 SGHDT, CDR2 YYEEEE. V was cut by 3 bases and J by 5 bases, with 18 bases left in between. In nucleotides, the CDR3 is TGTGCCAGCAGCTCCCCTGGGGGCGGGCTCAACGAGCAGTACTTC. Its protein is CASSSPGGGLNEQYF.

The sample holds a few counts of this clone. The chain has TRBV6-6 and TRBJ1-2; no firm D call. CDR3 length: 15 residues. CDR1 is MNHNY and CDR2 is SVGAGI in the germline V gene (reference sequence). Trimming pared 2 bases from V and 0 bases from J, leaving 10 bases between. CDR3 residues: CASSYGQPANYGYTF. The CDR3, as DNA: TGTGCCAGCAGTTACGGGCAGCCCGCTAACTATGGCTACACCTTC.

In DNA form, the CDR3 reads TGTGCCAGCAGCCGGTGGGACAGGGGGCTCTCAGATACGCAGTATTTT. Protein: CASSRWDRGLSDTQYF. This sequence joins TRBV5-6 and TRBJ2-3; 12 bases are shared with TRBD1. This CDR3 region has 16 residues. Germline loops: CDR1 SGHDT, CDR2 YYEEEE. V dropped 4 bases and J dropped 4; count of bases not matched to a gene: 7.

The chain recombines TRBV18 with TRBJ2-1; a possible D gene is TRBD2 (6 bases). Germline CDR1 is KGHSH and CDR2 is LQKENI. The CDR3 contains 16 residues. Trimming left V 6 bases short and J 3 bases short, with 18 bases between. CDR3 sequence reads: CASSPPRGDRYNEQFF. The CDR3 coding sequence is TGTGCCAGCTCCCCCCCACGCGGGGATCGCTACAATGAGCAGTTCTTC.

This rearrangement joins TRBV3-1 (or the pseudogene TRBV3-2) to TRBJ2-3; TRBD2 matches at 12 bases. Germline CDR1 is LGHDT and CDR2 is YNNKEL (reference sequence). This CDR3 is built from 19 residues. J was trimmed by 0 bases and V by 0 bases; bases with no gene match: 7. The CDR3, as DNA: TGTGCCAGCAGCCAAGACTCCCCAGGACTAGCGGGAAGCACAGATACGCAGTATTTT. This sequence encodes CASSQDSPGLAGSTDTQYF.